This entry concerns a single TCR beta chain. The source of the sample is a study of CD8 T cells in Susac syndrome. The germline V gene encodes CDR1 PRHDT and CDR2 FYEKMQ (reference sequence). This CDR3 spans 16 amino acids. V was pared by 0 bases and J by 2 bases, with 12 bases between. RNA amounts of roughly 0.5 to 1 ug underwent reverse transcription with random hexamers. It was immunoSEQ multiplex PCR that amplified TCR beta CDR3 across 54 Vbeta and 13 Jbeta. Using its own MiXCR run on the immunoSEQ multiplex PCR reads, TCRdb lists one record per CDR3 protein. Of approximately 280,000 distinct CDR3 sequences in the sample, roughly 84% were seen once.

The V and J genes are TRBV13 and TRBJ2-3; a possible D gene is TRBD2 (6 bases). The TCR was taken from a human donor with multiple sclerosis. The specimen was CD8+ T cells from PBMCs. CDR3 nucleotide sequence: TGTGCCAGCAGCTTAGGGAATAGCGGAAACACAGATACGCAGTATTTT. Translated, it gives CASSLGNSGNTDTQYF. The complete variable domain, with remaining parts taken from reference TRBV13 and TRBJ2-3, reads AAGVIQSPRHLIKEKRETATLKCYPIPRHDTVYWYQQGPGQDPQFLISFYEKMQSDKGSIPDRFSAQQFSDYHSELNMSSLELGDSALYFCASSLGNSGNTDTQYFGPGTRLTVL.